This record looks at one T cell receptor beta chain sequence and its context. The antigen is undetermined. At one boundary the junction diverges from the germline segment, which might be a read error. Donors showed nominal health when sampled, although they likely had unrecorded immune exposures. Germline CDR1 reads SQVTM; CDR2 reads ANQGSEA. This CDR3 has 12 amino acids. Primers for the PCR totalled 60 Vbeta and 13 Jbeta. The assay was immunoSEQ multiplex PCR, and TCRdb's table has in-frame clones only and misses some. The data contain some 140,000 clones, 79% of them singletons. These data originate in a study of cytomegalovirus exposure and HLA in healthy donors. Background on the study: Prior work identified around 120 million unique TCR beta sequences in 190 million or so T cells. General study results and limits: Serostatus for CMV was the only available immune exposure information. TCR beta sequences reportedly predicted the HLA-A and HLA-B alleles of most subjects accurately.

The chain carries TRBV29-1 and TRBJ2-7; TRBD2 matches at 8 bases. This sequence originates from a man in his forties in good health and CMV-seropositive. The sequencing sample was made of PBMCs. The chain's CDR3 is CSVEGGLAVEEF. The CDR3 coding sequence is TGCAGCGTTGAAGGTGGACTAGCCGTGGAAGAGTTC.